This TCR beta chain was captured in a study of T cell responses to AZD1222 COVID-19 vaccine (dated by TCRdb to about 2021). Background for the entire study: AZD1222 recipients given second doses at about 4 weeks or at about 12 weeks were pooled, since spike-specific TCR depth and breadth were not found to differ between the two schedules. TCR sequencing was performed for roughly 240 trial participants, of whom around 200 were given two doses of AZD1222 and some 26 were given two doses of MenACWY control vaccine. Trial participants were enrolled into age subgroups of 18-55, 56-69 and 70-plus years, which contained about 150, 28 and 57 TCR-sequenced participants, respectively. Here is what the overall study found, with its caveats: Vaccine-associated CD4 TCRs spanned the whole spike protein, with dominant responses in regions 160-218 and 743-854. The 56-69-year group was small, and its depth increase did not reach significance, likely because of low power. Participants were mostly white British and included more females than males, and it was suggested by the authors that clonal diversity may have been underestimated. Reportedly, almost half of the unique spike-specific TCRs recognized epitopes lying outside the regions that are mutated in the B.1.351 and B.1.1.7 variants. No day 14 peak-response samples were available, so repertoires were characterized only after the peak T cell response. Conclusions about previously exposed vaccinees are limited, since just six AZD1222 recipients were seropositive for SARS-CoV-2 at baseline. A significant rise in spike-specific TCR breadth and depth was observed after two AZD1222 doses relative to day 0 and relative to MenACWY recipients.

The time point label, read with the paper, signifies: baseline before first vaccination. Vaccinee samples came from UK trials COV001 and COV002, including a single-blind randomized controlled phase 2/3 trial of AZD1222 (ChAdOx1 nCoV-19) in healthy adults. For TCRbeta chain sequencing, PBMC samples from trial participants were taken at day 0 and at day 28 after the second dose. Via the germline V gene, CDR1 is SGHTA and CDR2 FQGNSA. The CDR3 spans 15 residues, from the cysteine through the phenylalanine. Just CDR3 DNA is preserved here, 45 bases in frame from base 1. V trim: 4 bases; J trim: 10 bases; unmatched bases: 10. About this clone itself: Which antigen it targets is not known. Per-nucleotide qualities are absent, and no much larger clonotype sits a single base away.

The CDR3 regions of human TCRbeta chains were subjected to immunosequencing. The original pipeline was this. TCRs in the repertoires were compared against a reference library of SARS-CoV-2-specific TCRs that had been generated with the MIRA antigen-specificity platform. Breadth was defined as the fraction of unique TCRs that were SARS-CoV-2-associated. Depth was defined as the fraction of total T cells that were SARS-CoV-2-associated. Using the MIRA data, each spike-specific TCR was mapped to the spike region that the TCR reacts to and placed in a CD4 or CD8 class. Log10-transformed breadth and depth values were compared by one-way ANOVA with Sidak's multiple comparisons tests. As stored in TCRdb, this immuneACCESS dataset retains in-frame rearrangements with V and J assigned. A fraction of the clones does not appear; measured against another copy, unresolved V genes explain less than half of the discrepancy, and the remainder lacks a known reason. The V and J calls and clone size come from that table; D and trimming were worked out from the DNA. Across this sample there are under 150,000 clones, with 90% to 95% seen only once. The ten largest clones take up approximately 5.2% of the sample.

This specimen consisted of peripheral blood, obtained on day 0 of AZD1222 vaccination. The rearranged chain carries TRBV7-2 and TRBJ1-6; a stretch of 7 junction bases matches TRBD1. The sequence came from an adult in good health. The CDR3 in this case is CASSSQGGLRSPLHF. The sequenced DNA is TGTGCCAGCAGCTCGCAAGGGGGCTTAAGATCACCCCTCCACTTT.